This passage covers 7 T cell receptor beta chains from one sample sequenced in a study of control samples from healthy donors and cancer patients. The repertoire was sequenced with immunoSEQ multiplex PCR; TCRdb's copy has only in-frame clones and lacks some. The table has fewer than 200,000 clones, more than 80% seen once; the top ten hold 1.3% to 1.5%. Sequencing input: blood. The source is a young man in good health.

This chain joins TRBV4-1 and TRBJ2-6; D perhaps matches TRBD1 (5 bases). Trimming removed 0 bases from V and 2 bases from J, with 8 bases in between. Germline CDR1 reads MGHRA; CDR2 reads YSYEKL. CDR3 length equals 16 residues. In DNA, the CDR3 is TGCGCCAGCAGCCAAGAGGGGCAGGCTGGGGCCAACGTCCTGACTTTC. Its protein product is CASSQEGQAGANVLTF.

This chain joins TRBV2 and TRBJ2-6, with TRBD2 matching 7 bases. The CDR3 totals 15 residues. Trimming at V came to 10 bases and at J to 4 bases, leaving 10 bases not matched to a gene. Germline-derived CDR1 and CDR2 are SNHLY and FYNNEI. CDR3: CATRRGGGGANVLTF. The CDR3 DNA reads TGTGCCACCCGCCGTGGGGGAGGGGGGGCCAACGTCCTGACTTTC.

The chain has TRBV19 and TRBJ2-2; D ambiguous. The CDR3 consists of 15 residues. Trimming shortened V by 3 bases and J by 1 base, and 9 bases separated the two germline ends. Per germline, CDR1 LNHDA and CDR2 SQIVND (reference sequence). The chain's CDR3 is CASSIYTENTGELFF. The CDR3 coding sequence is TGTGCCAGTAGTATTTACACGGAGAACACCGGGGAGCTGTTTTTT.

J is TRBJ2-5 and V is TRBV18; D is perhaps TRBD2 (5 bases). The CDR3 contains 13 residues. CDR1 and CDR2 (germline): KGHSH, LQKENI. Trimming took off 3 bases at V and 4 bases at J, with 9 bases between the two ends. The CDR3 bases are TGTGCCAGCTCACCGCGGGCACTAGAGACCCAGTACTTC. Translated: CASSPRALETQYF.

DNA of the CDR3: TGCGCCAGCAGCTTTAGGGACAGGGGGATATACAATGAGCAGTTCTTC. It translates to CASSFRDRGIYNEQFF. This rearrangement joins TRBV5-1 to TRBJ2-1; TRBD1 aligns across 11 bases. This CDR3 is built from 16 residues. Trimming removed 2 bases from V and 4 bases from J; junction bases left unmatched: 5. CDR1 and CDR2 from the germline V gene are SGHRS and YFSETQ. The full variable domain, completed using reference TRBV5-1 and TRBJ2-1, is KAGVTQTPRYLIKTRGQQVTLSCSPISGHRSVSWYQQTPGQGLQFLFEYFSETQRNKGNFPGRFSGRQFSNSRSEMNVSTLELGDSALYLCASSFRDRGIYNEQFFGPGTRLTVL.

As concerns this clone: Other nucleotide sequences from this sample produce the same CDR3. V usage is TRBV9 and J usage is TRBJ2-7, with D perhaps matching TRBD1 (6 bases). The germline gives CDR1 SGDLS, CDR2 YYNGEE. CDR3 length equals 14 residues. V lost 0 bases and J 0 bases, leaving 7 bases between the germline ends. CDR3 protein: CASSVGQVSYEQYF. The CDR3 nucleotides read TGTGCCAGCAGCGTAGGACAGGTCTCCTACGAGCAGTACTTC.

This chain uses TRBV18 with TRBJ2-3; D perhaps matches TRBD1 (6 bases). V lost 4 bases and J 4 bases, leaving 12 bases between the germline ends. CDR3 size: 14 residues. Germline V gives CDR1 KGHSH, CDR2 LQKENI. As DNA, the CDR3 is TGTGCCAGCTCACGTAATCCAGGGGCAGATACGCAGTATTTT. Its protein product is CASSRNPGADTQYF.